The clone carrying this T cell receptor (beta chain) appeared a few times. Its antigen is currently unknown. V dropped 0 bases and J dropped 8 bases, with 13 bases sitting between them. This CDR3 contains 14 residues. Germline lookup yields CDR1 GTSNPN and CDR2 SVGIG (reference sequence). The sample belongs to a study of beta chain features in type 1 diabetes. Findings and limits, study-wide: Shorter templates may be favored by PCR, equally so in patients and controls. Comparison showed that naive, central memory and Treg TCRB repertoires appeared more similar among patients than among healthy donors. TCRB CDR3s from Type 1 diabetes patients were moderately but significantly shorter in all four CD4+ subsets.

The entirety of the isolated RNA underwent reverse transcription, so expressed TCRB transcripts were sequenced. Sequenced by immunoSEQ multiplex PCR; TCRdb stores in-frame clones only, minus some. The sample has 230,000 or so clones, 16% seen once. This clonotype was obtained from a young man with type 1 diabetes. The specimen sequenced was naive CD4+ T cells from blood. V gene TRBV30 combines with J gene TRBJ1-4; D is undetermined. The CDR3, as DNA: TGTGCCTGGAGTGTACGGGTGCCACCGGAAAAACTGTTTTTT. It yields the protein CAWSVRVPPEKLFF.